What follows are 8 T cell receptor beta chains derived from one specimen sequenced in a study of human T cells and chemical hapten exposure. As to time point: pre-sensitization, week 0. The treatment: therapeutic diphenylcyclopropenone sensitization with weekly scalp DPC. TCRdb re-called the RACE reads through MiXCR, storing one row per CDR3 protein. The data show some 110,000 distinct CDR3 sequences, with less than 15% seen just once and about 1.6% held by the top ten. Sequencing used whole blood, obtained in connection with sensitization to the hapten diphenylcyclopropenone (DPC). The receptors were gathered from a woman aged 45-65 years with alopecia areata. Some clones in this sample may be carry-over from other donors' samples.

A few counts support this clonotype. This chain links TRBV7-2 with TRBJ2-1; D is possibly TRBD1 or TRBD2 (5 bases each). The CDR3 covers 14 residues. V gave up 8 bases and J gave up 4 bases, with 15 bases separating them. Germline V gene lookup returns CDR1 SGHTA and CDR2 FQGNSA. The CDR3 DNA is TGTGCCAGCGGTGTCCGGGACCAATACAATGAGCAGTTCTTC. Translating it yields CASGVRDQYNEQFF.

About this clonotype: A much larger clone is a single base away; this may be a read error. Given the absence of the conserved phenylalanine or tryptophan at the CDR3 end, a read error is likely. The chain carries TRBV20-1 and TRBJ1-2, with unresolved D. V lost 3 bases to trimming and J lost 2 bases, with 13 bases between them. The CDR3 consists of 14 residues. Germline V gene lookup returns CDR1 DFQATT and CDR2 SNEGSKA (reference sequence). In DNA, the CDR3 is TGCAGTGCTAGGATCCCCCGCAGGAACTATGGCTACACCATC. It translates to CSARIPRRNYGYTI.

This clonotype was observed a handful of times. The chain carries TRBV21-1 and TRBJ2-2; the DNA was not used to check the table's D call, TRBD2. TRBV21-1 corresponds to a pseudogene. CDR3 size: 14 residues. CDR3 DNA: TGTGCCAGCAGCAGCGGGACTAGCACCGGGGAGCTGTTTTTT. As protein: CASSSGTSTGELFF.

This clonotype was seen at least ten times. This chain links TRBV27 with TRBJ1-5; 7 bases are shared with TRBD1. CDR1 and CDR2 from the germline V gene are MNHEY and SMNVEV (reference sequence). The CDR3 consists of 13 residues. V shed 3 bases and J 4 bases; nucleotides not matched to a gene: 0. The CDR3, as DNA: TGTGCCAGCAGTTTCAGGGGGAATCAGCCCCAGCATTTT. Protein product: CASSFRGNQPQHF.

In this sample, this clonotype turned up a few times. V is TRBV20-1 and J is TRBJ1-5; tentative D call: TRBD1 (5 bases). Deletions cut 4 bases from V and 1 base from J, with 14 bases between. This CDR3 has 15 amino acids. CDR1 is DFQATT, CDR2 SNEGSKA, per germline (reference sequence). The CDR3 reads CSAMSGRASNQPQHF. CDR3 nucleotides: TGCAGTGCTATGAGTGGCAGGGCGAGCAATCAGCCCCAGCATTTT.

The V and J genes are TRBV7-9 and TRBJ1-4; D gene unclear. Germline loops: CDR1 SEHNR, CDR2 FQNEAQ (reference sequence). Trimming took off 1 base at V and 0 bases at J, with 9 bases between the two ends. The CDR3 contains 16 residues. The CDR3 protein is CASSLGLGATNEKLFF. As DNA, the CDR3 is TGTGCCAGCAGCTTAGGTCTAGGAGCAACTAATGAAAAACTGTTTTTT. Variable domain in full (rest from reference TRBV7-9 and TRBJ1-4): DTGVSQNPRHKITKRGQNVTFRCDPISEHNRLYWYRQTLGQGPEFLTYFQNEAQLEKSRLLSDRFSAERPKGSFSTLEIQRTEQGDSAMYLCASSLGLGATNEKLFFGSGTQLSVL.

This chain uses TRBV5-1 with TRBJ2-5; a weak D match, TRBD2 (7 bases). Germline V gene lookup returns CDR1 SGHRS and CDR2 YFSETQ. This CDR3 contains 15 residues. The V end lost 0 bases, the J end lost 1 base, and 10 bases lay between the germline ends. CDR3 protein: CASSLEAGAQETQYF. The CDR3 nucleotides are TGCGCCAGCAGCTTGGAGGCGGGGGCCCAAGAGACCCAGTACTTC.

This clonotype was observed a handful of times. The chain carries TRBV14 and TRBJ2-7; perhaps TRBD1 as D (6 bases). This CDR3 comprises 15 residues. The V and J ends lost 5 bases and 2 bases respectively, with 16 bases between them. Germline V lookup: CDR1 SGHDN, CDR2 FVKESK. As DNA, the CDR3 is TGTGCCAGCAGCAAAAGAGAGGACAGAGCCTACGAGCAGTACTTC. It specifies CASSKREDRAYEQYF.